This T cell receptor (beta chain) was found in a study of post-analysis software for immune sequencing data. Researchers reported that TCR beta cDNA libraries carried unique molecular identifiers. A single record per CDR3 protein comes from TCRdb applying MiXCR to the PCR reads. The data contain hundreds of thousands of distinct CDR3 sequences, roughly 29% of them singletons. Germline lookup yields CDR1 ENHRY and CDR2 SYGVKD. The CDR3 spans 11 residues. With respect to this clonotype: Its antigen is unknown.

Whole-study findings and limits: In patients, a few TRBV segments were more frequent than in controls, with TRBV5-6, TRBV5-1 and TRBV20-1 among them.

The chain is built from TRBV10-3 and TRBJ1-2; D is uncertain. This TCR derives from a girl between 5 and 17 years old with multiple sclerosis. The specimen was blood. CDR3 protein: CVSGTGYGYTF. The CDR3 DNA is TGTGTCTCGGGAACGGGTTATGGCTACACCTTC.